This T cell receptor (beta chain) is from a study of spatial heterogeneity in lung cancer. TCRdb processed the 5' RACE reads anew with MiXCR; each CDR3 protein has one entry. The sample holds some 36,000 distinct CDR3 sequences, 6% to 9.5% seen once. The table lists this clonotype with many counts. As to time point: blood at routine non-recurrence follow-up after resection. From tumor, nontumor lung or frozen PBMC, whole RNA was taken unsorted for sequencing. The receptor comes from a male donor with early-stage non-small cell lung cancer. The sequencing here drew on PBMCs, taken at follow-up.

The CDR3 sequence is CASSVGGSTGNTIYF. The CDR3 bases are TGTGCCAGCAGCGTAGGAGGAAGTACTGGAAACACCATATATTTT. V and J are TRBV9 and TRBJ1-3; D is undetermined. Germline V gene sequence: CDR1 SGDLS, CDR2 YYNGEE. V was shortened by 0 bases and J by 2 bases, with 9 bases between the two germline ends. CDR3 size: 15 residues.